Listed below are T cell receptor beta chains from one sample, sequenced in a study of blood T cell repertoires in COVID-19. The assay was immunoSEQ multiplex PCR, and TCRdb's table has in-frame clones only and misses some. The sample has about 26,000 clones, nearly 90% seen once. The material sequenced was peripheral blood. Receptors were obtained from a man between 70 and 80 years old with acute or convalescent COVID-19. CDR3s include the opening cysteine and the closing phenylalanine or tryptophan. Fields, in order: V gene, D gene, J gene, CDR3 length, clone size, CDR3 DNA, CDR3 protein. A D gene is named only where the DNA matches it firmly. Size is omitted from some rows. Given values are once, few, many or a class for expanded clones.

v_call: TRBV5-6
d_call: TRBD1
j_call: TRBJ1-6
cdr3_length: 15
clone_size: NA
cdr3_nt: TGTGCCAGCAGCTTGGGACAGGGGCTAAATTCACCCCTCCACTTT
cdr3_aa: CASSLGQGLNSPLHF

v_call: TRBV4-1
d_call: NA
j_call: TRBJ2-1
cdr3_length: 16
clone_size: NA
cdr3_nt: TGCGCCAGCAGCCAAGGGAGGGGCGGTACCTACAATGAGCAGTTCTTC
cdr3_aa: CASSQGRGGTYNEQFF

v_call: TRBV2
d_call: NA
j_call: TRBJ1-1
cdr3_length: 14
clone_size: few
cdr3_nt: TGTGCCAGCAGTGAAGAAGGGGTGAACACTGAAGCTTTCTTT
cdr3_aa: CASSEEGVNTEAFF

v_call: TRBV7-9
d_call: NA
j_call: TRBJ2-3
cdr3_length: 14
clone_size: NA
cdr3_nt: TGTGCCAGCAGCTTAGACTTGGGCGCAGATACGCAGTATTTT
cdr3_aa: CASSLDLGADTQYF

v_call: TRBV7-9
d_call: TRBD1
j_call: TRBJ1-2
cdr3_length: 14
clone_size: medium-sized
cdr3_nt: TGTGCCAGCAGCTTAAACAGGGGAGACTATGGCTACACCTTC
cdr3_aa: CASSLNRGDYGYTF

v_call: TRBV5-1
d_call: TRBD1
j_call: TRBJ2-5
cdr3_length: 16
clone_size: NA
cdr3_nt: TGCGCCAGCAGCTGGGCGAGGGGGCGTGAGTACGAGACCCAGTACTTC
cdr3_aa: CASSWARGREYETQYF

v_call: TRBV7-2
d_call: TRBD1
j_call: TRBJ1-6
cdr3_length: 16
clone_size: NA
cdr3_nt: TGTGCCAGCAGCCCGCTTCCGCAGGGGGAGAATTCACCCCTCCACTTT
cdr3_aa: CASSPLPQGENSPLHF

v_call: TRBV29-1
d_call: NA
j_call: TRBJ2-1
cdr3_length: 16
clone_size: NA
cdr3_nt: TGCAGCGTTGAAGATCGCAGGGGAGGGTCCTACAATGAGCAGTTCTTC
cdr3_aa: CSVEDRRGGSYNEQFF

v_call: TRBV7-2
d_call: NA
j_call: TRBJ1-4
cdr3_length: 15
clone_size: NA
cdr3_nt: TGTGCCAGCAGCTTATATGGGGGAGGAGGTGAAAAACTGTTTTTT
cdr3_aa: CASSLYGGGGEKLFF

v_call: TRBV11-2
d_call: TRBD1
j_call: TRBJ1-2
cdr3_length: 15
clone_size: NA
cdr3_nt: TGTGCCAGCAGCTTAGATCGGACAGGGCACGAAGGCTACACCTTC
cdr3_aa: CASSLDRTGHEGYTF

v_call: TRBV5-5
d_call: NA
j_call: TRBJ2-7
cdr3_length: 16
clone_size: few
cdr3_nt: TGTGCCAGCAGCCTACTCGGCGGGTCCATCTCCTACGAGCAGTACTTC
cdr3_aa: CASSLLGGSISYEQYF

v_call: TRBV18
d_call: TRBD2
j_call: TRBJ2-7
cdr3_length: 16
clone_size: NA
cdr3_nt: TGTGCCAGCTCTCTATCCGGGACTAGCGGATTCTACGAGCAGTACTTC
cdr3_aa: CASSLSGTSGFYEQYF

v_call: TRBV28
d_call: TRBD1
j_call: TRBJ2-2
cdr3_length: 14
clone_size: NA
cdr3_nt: TGTGCCAGCAGTATCGGACAGGGCTCCGGGGAGCTGTTTTTT
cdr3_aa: CASSIGQGSGELFF

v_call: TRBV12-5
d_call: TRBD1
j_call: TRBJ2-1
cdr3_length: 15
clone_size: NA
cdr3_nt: TGTGCTAGTGGTAAAGCCGGGACAGGGAACAATGAGCAGTTCTTC
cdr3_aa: CASGKAGTGNNEQFF

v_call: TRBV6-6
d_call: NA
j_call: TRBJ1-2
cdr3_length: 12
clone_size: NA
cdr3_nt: TGTGCCAGCAAGTCCGAGGGGGGGGGAAACACCTTC
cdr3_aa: CASKSEGGGNTF

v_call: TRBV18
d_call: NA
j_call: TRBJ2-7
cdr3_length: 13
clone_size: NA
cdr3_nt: TGTGCCAGCTCAGCAGGGGCAACCTACGAGCAGTACTTC
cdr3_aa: CASSAGATYEQYF

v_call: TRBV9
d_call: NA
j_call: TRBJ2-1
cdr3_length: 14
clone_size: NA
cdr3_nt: TGTGCCAGCAGCGTAGCGCCTAGCGTAGATGAGCAGTTCTTC
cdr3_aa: CASSVAPSVDEQFF

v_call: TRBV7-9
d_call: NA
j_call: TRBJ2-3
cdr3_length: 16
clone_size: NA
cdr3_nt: TGTGCCAGCAGCATCCTAGCCAGCCCGAGCACAGATACGCAGTATTTT
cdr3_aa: CASSILASPSTDTQYF

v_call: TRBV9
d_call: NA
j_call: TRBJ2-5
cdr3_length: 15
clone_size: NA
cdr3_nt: TGTGCCAGCAGCGTAGCTGAGGGTTACCAAGAGACCCAGTACTTC
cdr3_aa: CASSVAEGYQETQYF

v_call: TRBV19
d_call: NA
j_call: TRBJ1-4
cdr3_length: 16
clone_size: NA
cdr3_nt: TGTGCCAGTAGTACCCGGACGGGAGGGACTAATGAAAAACTGTTTTTT
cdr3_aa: CASSTRTGGTNEKLFF

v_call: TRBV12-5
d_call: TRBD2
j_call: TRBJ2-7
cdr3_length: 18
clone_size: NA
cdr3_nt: TGTGCTAGTGGTTTGAGGGGTAGGACTAGCGGGAACTCCTACGAGCAGTACTTC
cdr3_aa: CASGLRGRTSGNSYEQYF

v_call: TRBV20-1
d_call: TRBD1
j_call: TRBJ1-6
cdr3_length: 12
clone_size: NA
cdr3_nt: TGCAGTGCTAGTGACAGGGTTTCACCCCTCCACTTT
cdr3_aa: CSASDRVSPLHF

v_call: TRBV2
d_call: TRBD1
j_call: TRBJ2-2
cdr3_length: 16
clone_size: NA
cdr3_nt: TGTGCCAGCAGAACCGGACGGGACAGGGTCACCGGGGAGCTGTTTTTT
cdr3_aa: CASRTGRDRVTGELFF

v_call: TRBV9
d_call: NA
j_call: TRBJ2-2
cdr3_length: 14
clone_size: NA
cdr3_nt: TGTGCCAGCAGCGTTAGTCCTTCGGTCGGGGAGCTGTTTTTT
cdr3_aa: CASSVSPSVGELFF

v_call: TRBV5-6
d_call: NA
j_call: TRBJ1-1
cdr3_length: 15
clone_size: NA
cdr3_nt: TGTGCCAGCTACCGACGGGGTTTTAGGAACACTGAAGCTTTCTTT
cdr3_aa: CASYRRGFRNTEAFF

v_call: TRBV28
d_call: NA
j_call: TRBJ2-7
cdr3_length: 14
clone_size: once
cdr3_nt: TGTGCCAGCAGTTTAGGCCTAGTGGCCTACGAGCAGTACTTC
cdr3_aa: CASSLGLVAYEQYF

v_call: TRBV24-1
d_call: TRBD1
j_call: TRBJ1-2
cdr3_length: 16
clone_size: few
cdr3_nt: TGTGCCACCAGTGATTTGGGGTGGGACAGGGGGCCAGGCTACACCTTC
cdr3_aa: CATSDLGWDRGPGYTF

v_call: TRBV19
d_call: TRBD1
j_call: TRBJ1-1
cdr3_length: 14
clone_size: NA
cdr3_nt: TGTGCCAGTGTACTGGGACAGGGGAACACTGAAGCTTTCTTT
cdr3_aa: CASVLGQGNTEAFF

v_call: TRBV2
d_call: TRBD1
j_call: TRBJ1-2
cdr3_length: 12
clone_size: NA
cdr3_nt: TGTGCCAGCAGTGAAACAGGGGATGGCTACACCTTC
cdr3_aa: CASSETGDGYTF

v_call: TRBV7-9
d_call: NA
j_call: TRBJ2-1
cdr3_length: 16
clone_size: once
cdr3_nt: TGTGCCAGCAGCTCGGCAATCTGGCAGGGCGAAAATGAGCAGTTCTTC
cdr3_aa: CASSSAIWQGENEQFF

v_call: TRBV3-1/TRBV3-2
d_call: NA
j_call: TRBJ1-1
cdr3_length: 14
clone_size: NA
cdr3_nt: TGTGCCAGCAGCCAAGACTTGGACAGACTTAAAGCTTTCTTT
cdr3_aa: CASSQDLDRLKAFF

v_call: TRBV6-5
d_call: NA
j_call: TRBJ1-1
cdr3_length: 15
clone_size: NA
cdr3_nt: TGTGCCAGCAGTTACTCGAGGGGGGGGAACACTGAAGCTTTCTTT
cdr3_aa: CASSYSRGGNTEAFF

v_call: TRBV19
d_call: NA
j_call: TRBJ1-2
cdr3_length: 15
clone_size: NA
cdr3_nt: TGTGCCAGTAGTATAGCCCCCGCGGCCGAGGGAGGCTACACCTTC
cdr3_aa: CASSIAPAAEGGYTF

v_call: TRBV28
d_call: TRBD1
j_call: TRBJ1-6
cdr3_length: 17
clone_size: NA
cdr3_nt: TGTGCCAGCAGTGACCGGGACAGCGGCTCCTATAATTCACCCCTCCACTTT
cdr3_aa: CASSDRDSGSYNSPLHF

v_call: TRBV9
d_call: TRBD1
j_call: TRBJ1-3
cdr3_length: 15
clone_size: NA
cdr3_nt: TGTGCCAGCAGCGTAACAGGGGTCTCTGGAAACACCATATATTTT
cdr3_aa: CASSVTGVSGNTIYF

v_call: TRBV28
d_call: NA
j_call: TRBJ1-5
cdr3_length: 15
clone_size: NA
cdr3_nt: TGTGCCAGCAGTTTAGGACAGAGGCGCAATCAGCCCCAGCATTTT
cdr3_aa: CASSLGQRRNQPQHF

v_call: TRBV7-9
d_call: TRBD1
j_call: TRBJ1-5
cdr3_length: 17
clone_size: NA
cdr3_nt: TGTGCCAGCAGCTTCCTTACCGGGACAGGGACCAATCAGCCCCAGCATTTT
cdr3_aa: CASSFLTGTGTNQPQHF

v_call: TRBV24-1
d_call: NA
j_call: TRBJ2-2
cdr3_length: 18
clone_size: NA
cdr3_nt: TGTGCCACCAGTGATTTAGGAGTGGGGCAGTTAAACACCGGGGAGCTGTTTTTT
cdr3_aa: CATSDLGVGQLNTGELFF

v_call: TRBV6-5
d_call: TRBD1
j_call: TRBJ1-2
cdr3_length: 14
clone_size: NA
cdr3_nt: TGTGCCAGCAGGACGACAGGGATTAACTATGGCTACACCTTC
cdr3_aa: CASRTTGINYGYTF

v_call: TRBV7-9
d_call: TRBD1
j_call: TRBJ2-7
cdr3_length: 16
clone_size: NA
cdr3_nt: TGTGCCAGCAGCTTATATTTTGGGGACAGGACCTACGAGCAGTACTTC
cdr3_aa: CASSLYFGDRTYEQYF

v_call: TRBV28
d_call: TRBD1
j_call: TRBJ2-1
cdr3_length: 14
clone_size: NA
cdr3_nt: TGTGCCAGCAGTCACGGGACAGCTTACAATGAGCAGTTCTTC
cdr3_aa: CASSHGTAYNEQFF

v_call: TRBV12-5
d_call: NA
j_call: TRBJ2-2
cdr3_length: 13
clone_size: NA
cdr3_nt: TGTGCTAGTAGGGAGTCGAACACCGGGGAGCTGTTTTTT
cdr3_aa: CASRESNTGELFF

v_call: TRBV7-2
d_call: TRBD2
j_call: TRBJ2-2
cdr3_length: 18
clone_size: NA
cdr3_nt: TGTGCCAGCAGCCCCAGGACTAGCGGGAGTGTTTATAACGGGGAGCTGTTTTTT
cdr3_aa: CASSPRTSGSVYNGELFF

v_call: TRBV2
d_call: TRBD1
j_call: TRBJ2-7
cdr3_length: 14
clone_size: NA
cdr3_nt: TGTGCCAGCAATCCGGGACAGGGGTCCTACGAGCAGTACTTC
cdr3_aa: CASNPGQGSYEQYF

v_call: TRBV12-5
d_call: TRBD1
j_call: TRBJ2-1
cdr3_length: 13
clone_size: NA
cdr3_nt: TGTGCTAGTGGTGGGACAGGGTTGAGTGAGCAGTTCTTC
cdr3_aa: CASGGTGLSEQFF

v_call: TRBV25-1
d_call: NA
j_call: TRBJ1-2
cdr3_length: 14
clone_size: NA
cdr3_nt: TGTGCCAGCAGCGAAACAGGGCACCGTTATGGCTACACCTTC
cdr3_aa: CASSETGHRYGYTF

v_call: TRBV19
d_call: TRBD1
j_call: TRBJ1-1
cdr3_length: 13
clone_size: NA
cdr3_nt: TGTGCCAGTAGGGGACAGTCTTACACTGAAGCTTTCTTT
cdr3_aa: CASRGQSYTEAFF

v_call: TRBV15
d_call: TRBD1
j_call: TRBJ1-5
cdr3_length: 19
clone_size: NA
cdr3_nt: TGTGCCACCAGCAGAGGAGATCTGCAGGGGGCTGGATCAAATCAGCCCCAGCATTTT
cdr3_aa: CATSRGDLQGAGSNQPQHF

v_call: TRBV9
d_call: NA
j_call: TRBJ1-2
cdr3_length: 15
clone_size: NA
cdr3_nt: TGTGCCAGCAGCGTAAACGTGGAAAGGGGATTGGGCTACACCTTC
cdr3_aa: CASSVNVERGLGYTF

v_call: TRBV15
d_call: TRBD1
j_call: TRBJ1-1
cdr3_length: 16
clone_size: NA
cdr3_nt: TGTGCCACCAGCAGAGATAGGGGACAGTTGAACACTGAAGCTTTCTTT
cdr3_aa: CATSRDRGQLNTEAFF

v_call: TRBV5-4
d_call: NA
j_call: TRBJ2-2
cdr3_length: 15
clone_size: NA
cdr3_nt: TGTGCCAGCAAACCCGGGACACTTTCCACCGGGGAGCTGTTTTTT
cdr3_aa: CASKPGTLSTGELFF

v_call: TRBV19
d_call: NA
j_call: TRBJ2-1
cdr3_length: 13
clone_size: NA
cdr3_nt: TGTGCCAGTAGTACGAACAGGGGGGGAGAGCAGTTCTTC
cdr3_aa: CASSTNRGGEQFF

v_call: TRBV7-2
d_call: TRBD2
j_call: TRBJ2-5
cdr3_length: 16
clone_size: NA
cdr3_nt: TGTGCCAGCAGCTTAGGACTAGCGGGGCATCAAGAGACCCAGTACTTC
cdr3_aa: CASSLGLAGHQETQYF